This T cell receptor (beta chain) originates from a study of OX40 agonist ivuxolimab in advanced cancers. Sequencing used immunoSEQ multiplex PCR; TCRdb keeps in-frame clones, though not all of them. The table has some 65,000 clones, about nine tenths seen once. Trimming removed 4 bases from V and 1 base from J, with 11 bases in between. Per the germline V gene, CDR1 is SGHAT and CDR2 is FQNNGV. The CDR3 extends over 15 amino acids. The TCR comes from an adult with an advanced solid tumor such as melanoma, head and neck, liver or kidney cancer. The sequenced sample was CD4+ or CD8+ T cells sorted from blood, obtained in a trial of the OX40 agonist ivuxolimab. The V and J genes are TRBV11-2 and TRBJ1-3; D gene ambiguous. CDR3 residues: CASSSLQRSGNTIYF. The CDR3, as DNA: TGTGCCAGCAGCTCGCTTCAGAGATCTGGAAACACCATATATTTT.